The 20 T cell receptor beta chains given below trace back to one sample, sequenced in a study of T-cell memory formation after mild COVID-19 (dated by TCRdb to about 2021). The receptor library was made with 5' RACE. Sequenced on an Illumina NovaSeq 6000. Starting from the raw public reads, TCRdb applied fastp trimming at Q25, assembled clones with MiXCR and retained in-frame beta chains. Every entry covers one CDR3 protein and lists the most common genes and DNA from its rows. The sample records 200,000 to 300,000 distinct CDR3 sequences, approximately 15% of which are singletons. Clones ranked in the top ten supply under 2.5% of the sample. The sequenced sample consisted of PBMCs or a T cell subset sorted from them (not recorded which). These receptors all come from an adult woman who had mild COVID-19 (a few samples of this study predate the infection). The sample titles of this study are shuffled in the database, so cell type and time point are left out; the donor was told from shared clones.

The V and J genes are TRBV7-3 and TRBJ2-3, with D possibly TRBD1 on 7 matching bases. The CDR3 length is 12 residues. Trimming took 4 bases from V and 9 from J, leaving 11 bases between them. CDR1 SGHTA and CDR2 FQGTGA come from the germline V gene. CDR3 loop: CASSSTGRTQYF. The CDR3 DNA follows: TGTGCCAGCAGCTCGACAGGGAGGACGCAGTATTTT. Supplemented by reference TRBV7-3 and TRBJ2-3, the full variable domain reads GAGVSQTPSNKVTEKGKYVELRCDPISGHTALYWYRQSLGQGPEFLIYFQGTGAADDSGLPNDRFFAVRPEGSVSTLKIQRTERGDSAVYLCASSSTGRTQYFGPGTRLTVL.

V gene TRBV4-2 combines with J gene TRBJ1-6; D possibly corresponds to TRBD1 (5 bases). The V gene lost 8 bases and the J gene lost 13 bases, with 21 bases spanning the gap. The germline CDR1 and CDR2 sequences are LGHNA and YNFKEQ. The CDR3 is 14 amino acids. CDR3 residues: CASCPGEGTPPLHF. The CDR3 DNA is TGTGCCAGCTGCCCGGGGGAGGGAACCCCCCCCCTCCACTTT.

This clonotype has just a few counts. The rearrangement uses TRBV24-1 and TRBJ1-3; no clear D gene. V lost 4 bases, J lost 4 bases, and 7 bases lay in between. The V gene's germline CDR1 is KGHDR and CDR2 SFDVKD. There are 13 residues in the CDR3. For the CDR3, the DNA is TGTGCCACCAGTGAGCAGGAAGGAAACACCATATATTTT. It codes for CATSEQEGNTIYF.

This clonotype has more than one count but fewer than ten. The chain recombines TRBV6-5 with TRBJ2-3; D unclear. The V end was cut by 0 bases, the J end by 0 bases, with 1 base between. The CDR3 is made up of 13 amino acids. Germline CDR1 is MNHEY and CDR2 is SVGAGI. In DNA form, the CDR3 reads TGTGCCAGCAGTTACTCGAGCACAGATACGCAGTATTTT. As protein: CASSYSSTDTQYF.

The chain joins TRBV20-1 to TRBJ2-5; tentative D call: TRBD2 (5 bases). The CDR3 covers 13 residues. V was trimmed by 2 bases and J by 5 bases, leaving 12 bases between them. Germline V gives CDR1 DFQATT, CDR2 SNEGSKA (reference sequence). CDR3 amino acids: CSARNIQRETQYF. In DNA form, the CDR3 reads TGCAGTGCTAGAAATATTCAGCGGGAGACCCAGTACTTC.

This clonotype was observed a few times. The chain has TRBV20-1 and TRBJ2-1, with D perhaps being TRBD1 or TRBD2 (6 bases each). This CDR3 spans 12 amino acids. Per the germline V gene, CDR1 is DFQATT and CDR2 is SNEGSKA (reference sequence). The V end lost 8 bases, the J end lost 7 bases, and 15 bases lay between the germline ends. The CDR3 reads CSTLGGSNEQFF. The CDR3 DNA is TGCAGTACGCTGGGGGGCTCGAATGAGCAGTTCTTC.

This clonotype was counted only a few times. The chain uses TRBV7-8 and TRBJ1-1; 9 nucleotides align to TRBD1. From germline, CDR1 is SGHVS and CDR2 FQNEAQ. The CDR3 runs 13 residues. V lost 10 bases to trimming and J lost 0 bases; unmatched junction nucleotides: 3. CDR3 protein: CATRTGVNTEAFF. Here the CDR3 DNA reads TGTGCCACCAGGACAGGGGTGAACACTGAAGCTTTCTTT.

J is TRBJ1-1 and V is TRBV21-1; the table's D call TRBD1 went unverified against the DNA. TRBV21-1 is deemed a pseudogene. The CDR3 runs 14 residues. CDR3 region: CASSKVSGGPEAFF. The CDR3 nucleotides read TGTGCCAGCAGCAAAGTTTCGGGGGGTCCTGAAGCTTTCTTT.

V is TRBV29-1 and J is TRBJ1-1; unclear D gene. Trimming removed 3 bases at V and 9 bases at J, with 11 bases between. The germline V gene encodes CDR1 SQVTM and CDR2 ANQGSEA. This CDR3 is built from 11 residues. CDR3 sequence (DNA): TGCAGCGTTGAGGTGGGGAGACAAGCTTTCTTT. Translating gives CSVEVGRQAFF.

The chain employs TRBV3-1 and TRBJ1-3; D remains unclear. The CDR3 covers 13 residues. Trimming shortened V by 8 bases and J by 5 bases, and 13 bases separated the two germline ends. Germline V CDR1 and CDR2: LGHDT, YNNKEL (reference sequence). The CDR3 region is CASGYQERNTIYF. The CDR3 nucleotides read TGTGCCAGCGGATACCAGGAAAGAAACACCATATATTTT.

CDR3 region: CASSFGVWNSPLHF. The DNA for the CDR3 is TGTGCCAGCAGCTTTGGGGTCTGGAATTCACCCCTCCACTTT. V gene TRBV11-3 combines with J gene TRBJ1-6; no firm D call. The CDR3 length is 14 residues. V lost 3 bases to trimming and J lost 7 bases, with 10 bases between them. CDR1 is SGHNT and CDR2 is YENEEA in the germline V gene.

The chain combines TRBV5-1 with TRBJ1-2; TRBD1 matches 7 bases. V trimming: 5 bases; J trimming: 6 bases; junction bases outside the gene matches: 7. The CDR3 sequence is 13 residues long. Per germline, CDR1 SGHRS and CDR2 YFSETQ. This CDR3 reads CASRNGTADGYTF. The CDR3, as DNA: TGCGCCAGCAGGAACGGGACAGCTGATGGCTACACCTTC. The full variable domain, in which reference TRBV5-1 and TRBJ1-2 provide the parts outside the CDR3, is KAGVTQTPRYLIKTRGQQVTLSCSPISGHRSVSWYQQTPGQGLQFLFEYFSETQRNKGNFPGRFSGRQFSNSRSEMNVSTLELGDSALYLCASRNGTADGYTFGSGTRLTVV.

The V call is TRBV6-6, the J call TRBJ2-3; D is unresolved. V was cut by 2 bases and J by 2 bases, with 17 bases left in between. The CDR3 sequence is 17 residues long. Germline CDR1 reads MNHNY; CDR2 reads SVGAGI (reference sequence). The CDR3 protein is CASSYPSPIAITDTQYF. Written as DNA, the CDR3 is TGTGCCAGCAGTTACCCCTCACCCATCGCTATCACAGATACGCAGTATTTT.

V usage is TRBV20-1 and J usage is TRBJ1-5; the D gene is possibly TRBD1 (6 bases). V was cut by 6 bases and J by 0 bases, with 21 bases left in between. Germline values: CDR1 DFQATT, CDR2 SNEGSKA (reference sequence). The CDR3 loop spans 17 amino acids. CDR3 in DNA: TGCAGTGCCGAAGGGGGAAGAGGGCTTTATAGCAATCAGCCCCAGCATTTT. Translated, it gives CSAEGGRGLYSNQPQHF.

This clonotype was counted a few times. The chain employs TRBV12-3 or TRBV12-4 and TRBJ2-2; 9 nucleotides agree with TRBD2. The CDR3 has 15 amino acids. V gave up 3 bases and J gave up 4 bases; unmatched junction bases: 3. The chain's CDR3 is CASSFAGGSTGELFF. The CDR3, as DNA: TGTGCCAGCAGTTTCGCGGGGGGGAGCACCGGGGAGCTGTTTTTT.

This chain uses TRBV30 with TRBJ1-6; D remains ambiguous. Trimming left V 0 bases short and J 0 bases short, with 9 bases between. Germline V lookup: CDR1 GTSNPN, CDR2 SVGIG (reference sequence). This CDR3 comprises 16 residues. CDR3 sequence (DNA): TGTGCCTGGAGTGTAATGTCGGACTCCTATAATTCACCCCTCCACTTT. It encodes CAWSVMSDSYNSPLHF.

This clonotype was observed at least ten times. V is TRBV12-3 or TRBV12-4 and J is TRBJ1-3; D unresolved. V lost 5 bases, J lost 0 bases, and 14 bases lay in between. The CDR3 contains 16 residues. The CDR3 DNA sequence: TGTGCCAGCAGTCCAAATCGGGTATTCTCTGGAAACACCATATATTTT. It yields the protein CASSPNRVFSGNTIYF.

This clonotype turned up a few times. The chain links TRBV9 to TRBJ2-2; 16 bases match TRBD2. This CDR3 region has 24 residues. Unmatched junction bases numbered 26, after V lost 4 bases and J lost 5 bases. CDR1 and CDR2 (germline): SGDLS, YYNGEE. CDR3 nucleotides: TGTGCCAGCAGCTCCCGGTCGACACCGGGACTAGCGGGGGGGCCGAATATGTGGACCGGGGAGCTGTTTTTT. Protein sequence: CASSSRSTPGLAGGPNMWTGELFF.

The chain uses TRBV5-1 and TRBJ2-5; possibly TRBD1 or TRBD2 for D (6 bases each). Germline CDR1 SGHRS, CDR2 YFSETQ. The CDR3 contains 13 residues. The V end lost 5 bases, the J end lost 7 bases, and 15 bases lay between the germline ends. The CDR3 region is CASRAGEVGTQYF. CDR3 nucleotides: TGCGCCAGCAGGGCAGGGGAGGTCGGGACCCAGTACTTC.

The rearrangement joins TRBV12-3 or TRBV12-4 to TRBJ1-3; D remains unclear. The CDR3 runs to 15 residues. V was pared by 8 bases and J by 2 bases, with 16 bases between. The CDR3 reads CASCPWPGAGNTIYF. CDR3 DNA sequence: TGTGCCAGCTGTCCCTGGCCGGGAGCTGGAAACACCATATATTTT.